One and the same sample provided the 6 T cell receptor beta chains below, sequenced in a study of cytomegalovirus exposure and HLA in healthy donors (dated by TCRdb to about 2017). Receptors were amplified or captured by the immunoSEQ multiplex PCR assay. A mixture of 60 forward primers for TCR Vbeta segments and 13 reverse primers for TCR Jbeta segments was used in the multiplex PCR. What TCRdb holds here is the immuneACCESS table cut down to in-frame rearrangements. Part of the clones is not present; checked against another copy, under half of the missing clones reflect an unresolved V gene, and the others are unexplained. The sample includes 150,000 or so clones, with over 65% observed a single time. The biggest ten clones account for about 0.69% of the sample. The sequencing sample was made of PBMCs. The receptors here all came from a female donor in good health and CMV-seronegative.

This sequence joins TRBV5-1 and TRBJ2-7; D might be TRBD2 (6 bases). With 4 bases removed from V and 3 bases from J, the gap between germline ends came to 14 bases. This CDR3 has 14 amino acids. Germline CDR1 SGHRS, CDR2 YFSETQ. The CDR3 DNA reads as TGCGCCAGCAGCGAGGGACTTTGGAACTACGAGCAGTACTTC. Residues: CASSEGLWNYEQYF.

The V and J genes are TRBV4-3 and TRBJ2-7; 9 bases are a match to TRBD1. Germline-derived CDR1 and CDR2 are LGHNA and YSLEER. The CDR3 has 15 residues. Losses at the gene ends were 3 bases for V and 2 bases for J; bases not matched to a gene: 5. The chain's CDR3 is CASSQEGQGTYEQYF. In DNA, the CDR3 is TGCGCCAGCAGCCAGGAAGGACAGGGGACCTACGAGCAGTACTTC.

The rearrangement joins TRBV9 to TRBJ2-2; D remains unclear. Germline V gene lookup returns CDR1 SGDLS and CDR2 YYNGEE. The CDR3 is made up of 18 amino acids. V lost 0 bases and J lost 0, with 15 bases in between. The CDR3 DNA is TGTGCCAGCAGCGTAGAGCAGCGCCCGCACCCGAACACCGGGGAGCTGTTTTTT. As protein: CASSVEQRPHPNTGELFF.

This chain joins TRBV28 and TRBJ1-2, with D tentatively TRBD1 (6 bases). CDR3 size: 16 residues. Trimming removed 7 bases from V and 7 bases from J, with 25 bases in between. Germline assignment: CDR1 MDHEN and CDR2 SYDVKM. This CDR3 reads CASIPPGGARPGGYTF. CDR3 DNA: TGTGCCAGCATTCCCCCCGGGGGGGCGCGACCGGGTGGCTACACCTTC.

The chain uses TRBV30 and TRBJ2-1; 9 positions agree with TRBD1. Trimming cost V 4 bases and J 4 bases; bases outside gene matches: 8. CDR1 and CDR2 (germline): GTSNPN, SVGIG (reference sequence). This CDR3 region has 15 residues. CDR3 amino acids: CAWNTGTGFYNEQFF. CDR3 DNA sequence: TGTGCCTGGAACACCGGGACAGGGTTTTACAATGAGCAGTTCTTC.

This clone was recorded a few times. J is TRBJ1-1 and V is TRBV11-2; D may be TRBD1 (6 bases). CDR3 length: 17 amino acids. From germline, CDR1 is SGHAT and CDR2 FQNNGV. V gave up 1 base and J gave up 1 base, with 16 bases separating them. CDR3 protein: CASSLARSVRGNTEAFF. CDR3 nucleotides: TGTGCCAGCAGCTTAGCCCGCTCGGTCAGGGGGAACACTGAAGCTTTCTTT.